The clone carrying this T cell receptor beta chain was detected ten times or more. TCRdb re-derived calls from the 5' RACE reads in MiXCR, one entry per CDR3 protein. Among more than 15,000 distinct CDR3 sequences listed, approximately 19% were seen once. This sample is part of a study of HIV-infected patients and healthy controls. The V gene's germline CDR1 is MNHEY and CDR2 SVGEGT. The ends were cut back, 2 bases at V and 7 bases at J, with 8 bases in the middle. The CDR3 has 12 amino acids. This TCR was sampled from a human donor in good health. The rearrangement joins TRBV6-2 or TRBV6-3 to TRBJ1-1; D gene unclear. The sequenced sample consisted of CD8+ T cells from blood. The CDR3 protein is CASSYTPREAFF. CDR3 in DNA: TGTGCCAGCAGTTACACTCCTCGTGAAGCTTTCTTT.